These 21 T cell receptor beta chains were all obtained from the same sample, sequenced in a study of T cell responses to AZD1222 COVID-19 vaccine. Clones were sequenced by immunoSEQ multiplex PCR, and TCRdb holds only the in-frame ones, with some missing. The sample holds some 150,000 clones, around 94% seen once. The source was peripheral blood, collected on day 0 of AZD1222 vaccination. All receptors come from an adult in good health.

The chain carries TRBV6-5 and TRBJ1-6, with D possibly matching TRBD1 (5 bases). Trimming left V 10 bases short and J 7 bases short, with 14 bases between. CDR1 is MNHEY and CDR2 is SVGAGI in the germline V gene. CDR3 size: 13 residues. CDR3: CATKEGWNSPLHF. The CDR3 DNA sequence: TGTGCCACTAAGGAGGGGTGGAATTCACCCCTCCACTTT.

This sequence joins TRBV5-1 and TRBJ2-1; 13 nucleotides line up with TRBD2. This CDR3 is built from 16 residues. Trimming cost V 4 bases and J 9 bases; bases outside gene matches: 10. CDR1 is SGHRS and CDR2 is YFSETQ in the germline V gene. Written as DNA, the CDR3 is TGCGCCAGCAGCCTACAGACTAGCGGGAGGTTGGGTGAGCAGTTCTTC. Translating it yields CASSLQTSGRLGEQFF.

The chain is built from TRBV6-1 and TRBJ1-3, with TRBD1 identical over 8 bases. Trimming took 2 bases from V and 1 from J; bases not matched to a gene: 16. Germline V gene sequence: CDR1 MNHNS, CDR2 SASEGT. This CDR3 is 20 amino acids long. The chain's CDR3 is CASSERQGMRFQMSGNTIYF. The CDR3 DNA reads TGTGCCAGCAGTGAAAGACAGGGGATGAGGTTTCAGATGTCTGGAAACACCATATATTTT.

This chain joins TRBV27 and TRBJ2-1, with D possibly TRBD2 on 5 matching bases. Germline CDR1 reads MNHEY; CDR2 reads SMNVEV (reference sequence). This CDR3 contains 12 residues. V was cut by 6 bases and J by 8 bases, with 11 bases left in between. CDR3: CASRRVPYEQFF. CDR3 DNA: TGTGCCAGCAGGCGGGTCCCCTATGAGCAGTTCTTC.

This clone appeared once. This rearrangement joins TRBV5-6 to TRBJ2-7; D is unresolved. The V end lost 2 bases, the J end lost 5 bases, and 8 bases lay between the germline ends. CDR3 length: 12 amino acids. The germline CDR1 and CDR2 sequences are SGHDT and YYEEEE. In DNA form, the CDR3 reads TGTGCCAGCAGCTTCTTAGGGCACGAGCAGTACGTC. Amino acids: CASSFLGHEQYV.

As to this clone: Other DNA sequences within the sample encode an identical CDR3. CDR3 region: CASSQMVNGGYTF. The CDR3 region has the DNA TGTGCCAGCAGCCAAATGGTCAATGGAGGCTACACCTTC. The rearrangement uses TRBV7-9 and TRBJ1-2; unclear D gene. Looked up from germline, CDR1 is SEHNR and CDR2 is FQNEAQ (reference sequence). V shed 5 bases and J shed 8 bases, with 15 bases lying between them. This CDR3 has 13 amino acids.

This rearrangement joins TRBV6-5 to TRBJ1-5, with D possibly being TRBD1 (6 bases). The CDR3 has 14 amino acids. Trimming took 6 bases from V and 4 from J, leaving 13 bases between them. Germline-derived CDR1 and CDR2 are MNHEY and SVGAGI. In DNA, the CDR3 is TGTGCCAGCAGCGCCCTAAGGGGGAATCAGCCCCAGCATTTT. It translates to CASSALRGNQPQHF.

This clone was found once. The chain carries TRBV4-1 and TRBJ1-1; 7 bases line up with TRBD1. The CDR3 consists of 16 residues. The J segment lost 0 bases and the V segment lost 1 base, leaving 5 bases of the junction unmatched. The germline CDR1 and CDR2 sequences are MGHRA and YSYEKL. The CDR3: CASSQGPGTVNTEAFF. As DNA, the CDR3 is TGCGCCAGCAGCCAAGGGCCCGGGACAGTGAACACTGAAGCTTTCTTT.

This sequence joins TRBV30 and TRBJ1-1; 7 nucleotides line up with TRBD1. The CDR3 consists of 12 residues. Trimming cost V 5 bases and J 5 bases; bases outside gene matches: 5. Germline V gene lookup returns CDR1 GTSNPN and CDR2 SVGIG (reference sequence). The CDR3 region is CAWATGETEAFF. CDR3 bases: TGTGCCTGGGCAACAGGGGAAACTGAAGCTTTCTTT.

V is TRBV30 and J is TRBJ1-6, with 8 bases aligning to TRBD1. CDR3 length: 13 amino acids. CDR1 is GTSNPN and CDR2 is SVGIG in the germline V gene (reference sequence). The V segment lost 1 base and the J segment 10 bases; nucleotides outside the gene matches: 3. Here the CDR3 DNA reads TGTGCCTGGAGTGAACAGGGGGGATCACCCCTCCACTTT. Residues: CAWSEQGGSPLHF.

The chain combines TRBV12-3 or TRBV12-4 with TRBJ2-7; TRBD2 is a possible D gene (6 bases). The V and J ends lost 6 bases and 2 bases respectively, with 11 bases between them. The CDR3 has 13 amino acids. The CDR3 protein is CASSPGTAYEQYV. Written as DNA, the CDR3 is TGTGCCAGCAGCCCCGGGACTGCCTACGAGCAGTACGTC.

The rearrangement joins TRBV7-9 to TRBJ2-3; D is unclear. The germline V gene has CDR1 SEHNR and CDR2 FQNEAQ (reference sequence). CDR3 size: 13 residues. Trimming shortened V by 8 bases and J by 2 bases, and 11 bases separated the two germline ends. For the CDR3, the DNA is TGTGCCAGCGGGATGGTAAACACAGATACGCAGTATTTT. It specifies CASGMVNTDTQYF.

In nucleotides, the CDR3 is TGTGCCAGCAGCTTGTCGCGGGGGAGGGATACGCAGTATTTT. Amino acid sequence: CASSLSRGRDTQYF. This chain connects TRBV5-4 to TRBJ2-3; 7 bases align to TRBD2. The CDR3 sequence is 14 residues long. Germline CDR1 is SGHNT and CDR2 is YYREEE (reference sequence). Trimming at V came to 1 base and at J to 6 bases, leaving 5 bases not matched to a gene.

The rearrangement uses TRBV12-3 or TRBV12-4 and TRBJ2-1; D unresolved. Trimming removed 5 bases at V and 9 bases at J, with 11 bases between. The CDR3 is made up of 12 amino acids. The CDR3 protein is CASSPTEVEQFF. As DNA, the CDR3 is TGTGCCAGCAGTCCGACTGAGGTTGAGCAGTTCTTC.

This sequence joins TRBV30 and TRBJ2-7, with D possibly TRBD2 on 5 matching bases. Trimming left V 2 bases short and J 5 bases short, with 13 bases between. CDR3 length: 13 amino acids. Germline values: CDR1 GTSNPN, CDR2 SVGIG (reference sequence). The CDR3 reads CAWSRALGDEQYV. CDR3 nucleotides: TGTGCCTGGAGTCGAGCTCTCGGGGACGAGCAGTACGTC.

This CDR3 is CASSLESSYNSPLHF. In DNA form, the CDR3 reads TGTGCCAGCAGCTTAGAGAGCTCCTATAATTCACCCCTCCACTTT. This chain connects TRBV7-6 to TRBJ1-6; D gene unclear. The CDR3 loop spans 15 amino acids. Looked up from germline, CDR1 is SGHVS and CDR2 is FNYEAQ. V shed 1 base and J shed 0 bases, with 4 bases lying between them.

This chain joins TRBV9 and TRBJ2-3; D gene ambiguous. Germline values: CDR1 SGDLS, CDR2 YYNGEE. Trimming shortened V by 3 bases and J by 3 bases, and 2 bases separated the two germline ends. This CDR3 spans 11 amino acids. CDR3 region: CASSETDTQYF. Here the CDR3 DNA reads TGTGCCAGCAGCGAAACAGATACGCAGTATTTT.

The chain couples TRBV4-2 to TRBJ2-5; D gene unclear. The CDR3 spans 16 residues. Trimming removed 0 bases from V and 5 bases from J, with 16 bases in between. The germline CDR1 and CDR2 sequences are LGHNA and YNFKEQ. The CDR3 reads CASSQEGHAPWETQYF. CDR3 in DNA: TGTGCCAGCAGCCAAGAAGGGCACGCCCCATGGGAGACCCAGTACTTC.

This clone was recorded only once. The CDR3 loop reads CSASYADSNQPQHF. For the CDR3, the DNA is TGCAGTGCTAGTTATGCAGATAGCAATCAGCCCCAGCATTTT. The gene calls are TRBV20-1 and TRBJ1-5; D gene ambiguous. The V gene lost 3 bases and the J gene lost 0 bases, with 9 bases spanning the gap. The CDR3 runs to 14 residues. Germline assignment: CDR1 DFQATT and CDR2 SNEGSKA (reference sequence).

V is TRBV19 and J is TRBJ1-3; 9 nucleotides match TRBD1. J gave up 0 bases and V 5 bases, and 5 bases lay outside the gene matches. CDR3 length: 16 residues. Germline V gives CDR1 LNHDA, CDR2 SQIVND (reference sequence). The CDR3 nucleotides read TGTGCCAGTAGTGGACCGGGACAGGGCTCTGGAAACACCATATATTTT. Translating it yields CASSGPGQGSGNTIYF. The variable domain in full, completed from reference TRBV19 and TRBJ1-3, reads DGGITQSPKYLFRKEGQNVTLSCEQNLNHDAMYWYRQDPGQGLRLIYYSQIVNDFQKGDIAEGYSVSREKKESFPLTVTSAQKNPTAFYLCASSGPGQGSGNTIYFGEGSWLTVV.

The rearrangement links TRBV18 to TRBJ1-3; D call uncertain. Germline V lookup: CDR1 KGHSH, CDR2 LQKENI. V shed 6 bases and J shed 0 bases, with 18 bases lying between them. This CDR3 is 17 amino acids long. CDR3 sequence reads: CASSPARALPSGNTIYF. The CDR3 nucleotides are TGTGCCAGCTCCCCGGCCCGGGCCTTACCCTCTGGAAACACCATATATTTT.